The next 21 T cell receptor beta chains were all read from a single sample in a study of metastatic and nonmetastatic thyroid tumors. No patient had received any treatment before thyroid surgery. TCRdb re-analyzed the PCR reads using MiXCR. Of 35,000 to 55,000 clones detected, 24% appear once; the ten largest clones hold more than 3%. Sample: blood. The receptors shown here come from a male donor with papillary thyroid cancer or a benign thyroid nodule (not recorded which). Some clones in this sample may be carry-over from other donors' samples.

There are many counts of this clone. The V gene is TRBV2, the J gene TRBJ2-3; TRBD2 matches 9 bases. With 3 bases clipped from V and 4 bases from J, the junction kept 5 bases outside the gene matches. Germline values: CDR1 SNHLY, CDR2 FYNNEI. The CDR3 is made up of 15 amino acids. The CDR3 spells CASSDRTSDSDTQYF. The CDR3 coding sequence is TGTGCCAGCAGTGATCGGACTAGCGACTCAGATACGCAGTATTTT.

This clone was recorded at least ten times. CDR3 bases: TGCAGTGCTAGAGATGGGGCAGGCCGGACTAATGAAAAACTGTTTTTT. As protein: CSARDGAGRTNEKLFF. The chain uses TRBV20-1 and TRBJ1-4, with D maybe TRBD1 (5 bases). The CDR3 runs 16 residues. In germline, CDR1 is DFQATT, CDR2 SNEGSKA (reference sequence). V dropped 0 bases and J dropped 2 bases, with 13 bases sitting between them.

Ten or more counts support this clone. DNA for the CDR3: TGTGCCAGTAGTAGGGCTGGGGGGGAAGCAGATACGCAGTATTTT. Its translation is CASSRAGGEADTQYF. V gene TRBV19 combines with J gene TRBJ2-3, with TRBD2 matching 7 bases. The trim removed 4 bases at V and 4 bases at J, leaving 8 bases unmatched. The germline V gene has CDR1 LNHDA and CDR2 SQIVND (reference sequence). The CDR3 extends over 15 amino acids.

Only a few counts were recorded for this clone. The chain uses TRBV19 and TRBJ2-7; 7 bases are shared with TRBD1. CDR1 and CDR2 (germline): LNHDA, SQIVND (reference sequence). Germline trimming cut 5 bases from V and 4 bases from J; bases unmatched to any gene: 2. The CDR3 totals 12 residues. CDR3 in amino acids: CASSRTGYEQYF. CDR3 coding DNA: TGTGCCAGTAGTCGGACAGGATACGAGCAGTACTTC.

A few counts support this clone. The genes are TRBV20-1 and TRBJ2-7, with a tentative D call TRBD2 (5 bases). The CDR3 totals 13 residues. CDR1 is DFQATT and CDR2 is SNEGSKA in the germline V gene (reference sequence). The germline V and J ends were trimmed by 3 bases and 0 bases, with 9 bases remaining between them. The CDR3 DNA sequence: TGCAGTGCTAGCGGGGTTGGCTCCTACGAGCAGTACTTC. Protein: CSASGVGSYEQYF.

This clone was seen ten or more times. This rearrangement joins TRBV27 to TRBJ2-7, with D unresolved. The germline V gene encodes CDR1 MNHEY and CDR2 SMNVEV (reference sequence). CDR3 length: 15 amino acids. Trimming stripped 0 bases from V and 1 base from J, with 10 bases between. CDR3 bases: TGTGCCAGCAGTTTATCTTGGGCACAGTCCTACGAGCAGTACTTC. It specifies CASSLSWAQSYEQYF.

The chain links TRBV6-2 or TRBV6-3 to TRBJ2-3, with no clear D. Trimming pared 7 bases from V and 3 bases from J, leaving 8 bases between. The germline CDR1 and CDR2 sequences are MNHEY and SVGEGT. The CDR3 has 12 residues. The CDR3: CASNFETDTQYF. The CDR3 DNA is TGTGCCAGCAATTTCGAAACAGATACGCAGTATTTT.

This chain links TRBV12-3 or TRBV12-4 with TRBJ2-1; D call uncertain. CDR3 length: 14 amino acids. The V end lost 5 bases, the J end lost 7 bases, and 15 bases lay between the germline ends. CDR3 protein: CASSRQLASNEQFF. CDR3 coding DNA: TGTGCCAGCAGTCGCCAACTGGCAAGTAATGAGCAGTTCTTC.

V and J are TRBV7-2 and TRBJ1-4; 9 nucleotides line up with TRBD1. The germline V gene has CDR1 SGHTA and CDR2 FQGNSA. V trimming: 5 bases; J trimming: 6 bases; junction bases outside the gene matches: 4. The length of the CDR3 is 14 residues. As DNA, the CDR3 is TGTGCCAGCAGCCGGGACAGGGCGGATGAAAAACTGTTTTTT. Translation gives CASSRDRADEKLFF.

V is TRBV4-1 and J is TRBJ2-7; D unresolved. The CDR3 totals 15 residues. Germline loops: CDR1 MGHRA, CDR2 YSYEKL. V was clipped by 2 bases and J by 3 bases, with 14 bases between them. For the CDR3, the DNA is TGCGCCAGCAGCCAATCCGACGAACTTAACTACGAGCAGTACTTC. Amino acid sequence: CASSQSDELNYEQYF.

This rearrangement joins TRBV19 to TRBJ2-7; TRBD1 aligns across 8 bases. Trimming cost V 7 bases and J 0 bases; bases outside gene matches: 14. CDR1 LNHDA and CDR2 SQIVND come from the germline V gene (reference sequence). CDR3 length: 17 residues. In DNA form, the CDR3 reads TGTGCCAGTACCCACCCTGCCACAGGGGGTAGCTCCTACGAGCAGTACGTC. It codes for CASTHPATGGSSYEQYV.

This clone was detected ten times or more. A clone one base away is much larger, so this may be a read error. The sample holds other DNA sequences that translate to the same CDR3. This chain links TRBV7-3 with TRBJ1-5; D is undetermined. The CDR3 loop spans 14 amino acids. The germline V and J ends were trimmed by 6 bases and 9 bases, with 18 bases remaining between them. Germline CDR1 and CDR2: SGHTA and FQGTGA. CDR3 sequence (DNA): TGTGCCAGCAGTTCACGGGCCAGACTAACGCCCCAGCATTTT. Translated: CASSSRARLTPQHF.

This clone has at least ten counts. The chain links TRBV19 to TRBJ2-2, with D perhaps given as TRBD1 or TRBD2 (5 bases each). Trimming removed 8 bases at V and 7 bases at J, with 23 bases between. There are 16 residues in the CDR3. Per germline, CDR1 LNHDA and CDR2 SQIVND (reference sequence). In DNA, the CDR3 is TGTGCCAGTCATCCGGGACCTCGAGGAGGTTTCGGGGAGCTGTTTTTT. This codes for CASHPGPRGGFGELFF.

This clone is termed medium-sized. The chain combines TRBV30 with TRBJ2-7; D possibly matches TRBD1 or TRBD2 (6 bases each). V was clipped by 0 bases and J by 5 bases, with 20 bases between them. This CDR3 comprises 16 residues. Germline V gene sequence: CDR1 GTSNPN, CDR2 SVGIG (reference sequence). CDR3 coding DNA: TGTGCCTGGAGTGTACCCCCAACGGGGGCCTCTCACGAGCAGTACTTC. Translation: CAWSVPPTGASHEQYF.

Details on this clone: A much larger clone differs by one base, so this may be a read error. The genes are TRBV13 and TRBJ2-5; TRBD1 is a possible D gene (6 bases). The V gene lost 5 bases and the J gene lost 5 bases, with 18 bases spanning the gap. Per germline, CDR1 PRHDT and CDR2 FYEKMQ (reference sequence). This CDR3 region has 15 residues. DNA of the CDR3: TGTGCCAGCAGCCGCCAACAGGGTATGACTGAGACCCAGTACTTC. Translating it yields CASSRQQGMTETQYF.

This clone was counted many times. The V and J genes are TRBV5-4 and TRBJ2-5; D uncertain. CDR3 length: 11 amino acids. The ends were cut back, 1 base at V and 2 bases at J, with 0 bases in the middle. Germline V gene lookup returns CDR1 SGHNT and CDR2 YYREEE (reference sequence). This CDR3 reads CASSLQETQYF. CDR3 sequence (DNA): TGTGCCAGCAGCTTGCAAGAGACCCAGTACTTC.

This clone was found many times. This chain connects TRBV7-9 to TRBJ2-7; possible D gene TRBD2, 6 bases. The CDR3 runs to 15 residues. The germline gives CDR1 SEHNR, CDR2 FQNEAQ (reference sequence). Trimming took 5 bases from V and 0 from J, leaving 14 bases between them. In DNA, the CDR3 is TGTGCCAGCAGCCCCCTCGGGACTCTCTCCTACGAGCAGTACTTC. Translating gives CASSPLGTLSYEQYF.

The chain couples TRBV11-3 to TRBJ1-3; D is unresolved. The CDR3 runs to 14 residues. Trimming took 5 bases from V and 0 from J, leaving 8 bases between them. Per the germline V gene, CDR1 is SGHNT and CDR2 is YENEEA. In nucleotides, the CDR3 is TGTGCCAGCAGCAAGGACTTCTCTGGAAACACCATATATTTT. This translates into CASSKDFSGNTIYF.

This clone was recorded at least ten times. The chain has TRBV7-3 and TRBJ2-5, with a possible D match to TRBD2 (6 bases). Per germline, CDR1 SGHTA and CDR2 FQGTGA. There are 15 residues in the CDR3. Trimming pared 2 bases from V and 5 bases from J, leaving 15 bases between. Here the CDR3 reads CASSLVGARGETQYF. DNA for the CDR3: TGTGCCAGCAGCTTAGTTGGGGCCCGGGGGGAGACCCAGTACTTC. Complete variable domain (other parts from reference TRBV7-3 and TRBJ2-5): GAGVSQTPSNKVTEKGKYVELRCDPISGHTALYWYRQSLGQGPEFLIYFQGTGAADDSGLPNDRFFAVRPEGSVSTLKIQRTERGDSAVYLCASSLVGARGETQYFGPGTRLLVL.

This clone was seen ten or more times. V gene TRBV5-1 combines with J gene TRBJ1-1, with D possibly TRBD1 on 6 matching bases. Germline V gene sequence: CDR1 SGHRS, CDR2 YFSETQ. The CDR3 has 14 amino acids. Between the trimmed V and J ends, which lost 2 bases and 2 bases, there was a span of 10 bases. CDR3 in DNA: TGCGCCAGCAGCTTCCAGGGGTCTAACACTGAAGCTTTCTTT. Protein sequence: CASSFQGSNTEAFF.

This clone showed up many times. This CDR3 fails to terminate in the conserved phenylalanine or tryptophan, so it likely reflects a read error. The rearrangement uses TRBV28 and TRBJ1-1; D is possibly TRBD1 (5 bases). The CDR3 consists of 15 residues. Trimming shortened V by 10 bases and J by 0 bases, and 18 bases separated the two germline ends. The germline CDR1 and CDR2 sequences are MDHEN and SYDVKM. The CDR3 nucleotides are TGTGCCACCGTTGTCGGGGGTATGATGAACACTGAAGCTTTCCTT. It is translated as CATVVGGMMNTEAFL.